This TCR beta chain was recorded in a study of human T cells and chemical hapten exposure (dated by TCRdb to the early 2020s). In terms of the full investigation: For sensitization, 2% DPC in acetone was applied to an approximately 2 cm by approximately 2 cm area of upper inner arm skin. Throughout the study period of roughly five months, patients also received therapeutic DPC doses to the scalp every week. The patient cohort, mostly female, included alopecia areata with under or over 50% scalp involvement, alopecia totalis and alopecia universalis. Patient blood was sampled pre-sensitization (week 0) and at 2, 6 and about 24 weeks after DPC sensitization. Patch tests used Finn chambers with 0.01% DPC on the upper back, scored after 6 days by International Contact Dermatitis Research Group standards. The libraries were sequenced as a pool, and the TCR yield per sample differed mostly because of small variations in library volumes within the pool. Peripheral blood TCR repertoire changes were tracked in vivo in alopecia patients during primary and secondary sensitization to the hapten diphenylcyclopropenone (DPC). For TCR sequencing, blood came from 25 to 35 alopecia patients at anywhere from one to four time points (pre-sensitization, 2, 6 and 24 weeks).

The germline V gene (reference sequence) sets CDR1 to MNHEY and CDR2 to SMNVEV. The germline ends are 23 bases apart after V is trimmed by 4 bases and J by 10 bases. From its cysteine to its phenylalanine, the CDR3 spans 17 amino acids. Only the CDR3 region is kept as DNA, spanning 51 bases read in frame from base 1. The sample's time point label, in plain terms: patch test 2, 6 weeks after DPC sensitization. The sample's treatment or condition, from its label and the paper: therapeutic diphenylcyclopropenone sensitization with weekly scalp DPC. At every patch-test visit, the blood draw took place before the patch test was put on. Patients were considered eligible if aged 18 to 70, diagnosed with alopecia and deemed suitable for DPC therapy, and patients were excluded if pregnant. Total RNA was extracted from unfractionated whole blood collected in Tempus Blood RNA tubes. This clonotype was seen ten or more times. Its antigen remains unidentified. It has no much larger one-base neighbor in the sample; base qualities were not kept.

Results and caveats for the whole study, not just this receptor: Because every patient had alopecia, a presumed autoimmune disease, the patients' immune response might differ from that of healthy individuals. No change with DPC sensitization was found in the number of TCRs above 1 in 1000 frequency, and no evidence of global repertoire structure alterations was found. Expanded TCRs formed significantly more large CDR3 similarity clusters than pre-sensitization or healthy control sets, consistent with antigen-driven responses. Repeated subsampling changed both the strength of the expansion versus patch-test correlation and the threshold at which that correlation became significant. A positive correlation was found between the number of PT1 expanded TCRs and patch test score, with significance reached at thresholds 8, 16 and 32 but not 4.

The library was made by RACE. The run used a NextSeq 500. Library preparation attached unique molecular identifiers to individual cDNA molecules for quantitative, reproducible TCR counting. Both TCR alpha and TCR beta chains were sequenced from each blood RNA sample. The original pipeline was this. The median number of TCRs per sample was 95,638, ranging from about 20,000 to 750,000. V, J and CDR3 annotation of the TCR reads was performed with the Decombinator software suite. For PS versus PT1 abundance plots, all samples were subsampled to the same number of TCRs (28,000). TCRs were defined as expanded if absent before sensitization and observed at least eight times at the 2-week time point. Through fastp at Q25 and MiXCR, TCRdb rebuilt clones from the public reads, retaining in-frame beta chains. Rows with one shared CDR3 protein collapse into an entry with the most common genes and DNA. The V and J calls, along with clone size, are taken from TCRdb and not from the paper's own processing. The sample table contains a few hundred thousand distinct CDR3 sequences; only one count was recorded for around 6% of them. The ten most abundant clones make up around 5.8% of the sample.

Sequences were derived from whole blood, sampled in connection with sensitization to the hapten diphenylcyclopropenone (DPC). The sequence was obtained from a woman aged 18-35 years with alopecia areata. Some clones in this sample may be carry-over from other donors' samples. The chain joins TRBV27 to TRBJ1-6, and possibly TRBD1, on 5 matching bases. The nucleotides are TGTGCCAGCAGTTCTTGGAGGGGCGAAGGATGGGCATCACCCCTCCACTTT. It codes for CASSSWRGEGWASPLHF.